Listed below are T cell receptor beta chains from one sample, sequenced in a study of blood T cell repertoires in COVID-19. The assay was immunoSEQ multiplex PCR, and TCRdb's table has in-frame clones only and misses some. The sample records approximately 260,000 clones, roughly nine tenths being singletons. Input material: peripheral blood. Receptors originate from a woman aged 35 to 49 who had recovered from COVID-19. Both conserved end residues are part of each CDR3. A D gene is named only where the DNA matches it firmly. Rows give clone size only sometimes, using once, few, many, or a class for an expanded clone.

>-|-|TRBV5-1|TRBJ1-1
TGCGCCAGCAGCCCCGGGTATAGGAAGAACACTGAAGCTTTCTTT
CASSPGYRKNTEAFF
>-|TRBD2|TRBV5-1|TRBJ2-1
TGCGCCAGCAGCATAGCGGGAGATTTCTACAATGAGCAGTTCTTC
CASSIAGDFYNEQFF
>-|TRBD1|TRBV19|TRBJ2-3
TGTGCCAGTAGGGGACAGGCCCGGCGAGAGGATACGCAGTATTTT
CASRGQARREDTQYF
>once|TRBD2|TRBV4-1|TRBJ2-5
TGCGCCAGCAGCCAAGCAGTAGCGGGGGAAGAGACCCAGTACTTC
CASSQAVAGEETQYF
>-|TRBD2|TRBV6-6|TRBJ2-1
TGTGCCAGCAGTCTCGGGGGGGGACTAGCGCCTAGCTCCTACAATGAGCAGTTCTTC
CASSLGGGLAPSSYNEQFF
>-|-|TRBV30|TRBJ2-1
TGTGCCTGGGCAGGGGACAATGAGCAGTTCTTC
CAWAGDNEQFF
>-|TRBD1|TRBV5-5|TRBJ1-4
TGTGCCAGCAGCTCGGGACAGTTGCCCGAAAAACTGTTTTTT
CASSSGQLPEKLFF
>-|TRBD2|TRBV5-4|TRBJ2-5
TGTGCCAGCAGCTTGGGGAGGAGACTAGCGGGGGGCCGACAAGAGACCCAGTACTTC
CASSLGRRLAGGRQETQYF
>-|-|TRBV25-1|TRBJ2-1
TGTGCCAGCAGTCTACCCGGGACTCCGGGTGAGCAGTTCTTC
CASSLPGTPGEQFF
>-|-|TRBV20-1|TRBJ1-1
TGCAGTGCACATTTGCACACTGAAGCTTTCTTT
CSAHLHTEAFF
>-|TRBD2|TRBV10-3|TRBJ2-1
TGTGCCATCAGTGAGTCTGAACTAGCGGGAGTTAATGAGCAGTTCTTC
CAISESELAGVNEQFF
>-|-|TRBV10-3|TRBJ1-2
TGTGCCACCCACCCGGGGACTAACTATGGCTACACCTTC
CATHPGTNYGYTF
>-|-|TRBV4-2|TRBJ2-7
TGTGCCAGCAGCCACCCGGGGGGGACAGCTTCCTACGAGCAGTACTTC
CASSHPGGTASYEQYF
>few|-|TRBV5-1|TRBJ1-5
TGCGCCAGCAGCAGCCAGGGTGGCCAGCCCCAGCATTTT
CASSSQGGQPQHF
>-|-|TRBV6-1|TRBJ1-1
TGTGCCAGCAGTGAAGGGGAGCTGGAAGCTTTCTTT
CASSEGELEAFF
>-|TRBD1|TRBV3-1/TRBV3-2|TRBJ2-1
TGTGCCAGCAGCCAGAGACCAATGGGGACAGCCTCCTACAATGAGCAGTTCTTC
CASSQRPMGTASYNEQFF
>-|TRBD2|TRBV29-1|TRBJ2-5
TGCAGCGTTGACGGGACTAGCGGCCAAGAGACCCAGTACTTC
CSVDGTSGQETQYF
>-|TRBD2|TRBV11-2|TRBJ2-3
TGTGCCAGCAGCTTAGATGGCAGCGGGAGGGTTTCTAGCACAGATACGCAGTATTTT
CASSLDGSGRVSSTDTQYF
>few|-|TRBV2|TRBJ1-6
TGTGCCAGCAGGAGAGGGCTCTATAATTCACCCCTCCACTTT
CASRRGLYNSPLHF
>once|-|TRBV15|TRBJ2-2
TGTGCCACCAGCAGAGATAAGCCGGGGGTAGGAGCCGGGGAGCTGTTTTTT
CATSRDKPGVGAGELFF
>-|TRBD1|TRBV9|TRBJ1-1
TGTGCCAGCAGCGTAGGGACAGGGCAAGGCACTGAAGCTTTCTTT
CASSVGTGQGTEAFF
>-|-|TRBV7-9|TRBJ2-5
TGTGCCAGCAGCACAGGGATGTACCAAGAGACCCAGTACTTC
CASSTGMYQETQYF
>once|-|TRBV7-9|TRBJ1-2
TGTGCCAGCAGCTCCCACGGGGGAGGCTACACCTTC
CASSSHGGGYTF
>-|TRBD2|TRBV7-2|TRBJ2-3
TGTGCCAGCAGATCCCTAGCGGGTAACACAGATACGCAGTATTTT
CASRSLAGNTDTQYF
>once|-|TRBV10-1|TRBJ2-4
TGCGCCAGCAGTGAGTCGCTTTCAGACATTCAGTACTTC
CASSESLSDIQYF
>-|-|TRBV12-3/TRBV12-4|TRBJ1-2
TGTGCCAGCAGTCCCCCCAGCTATGGCTACACCTTC
CASSPPSYGYTF
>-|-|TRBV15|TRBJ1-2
TGTGCCACCAGCGCCGGGAGAAACTATGGCTACACCTTC
CATSAGRNYGYTF
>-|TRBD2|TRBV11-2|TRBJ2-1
TGTGCCAGCAGTAGGGACTATCCCCCCCTGAATGAGCAGTTCTTC
CASSRDYPPLNEQFF
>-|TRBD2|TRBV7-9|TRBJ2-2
TGTGCCAGCAGCTTAGGGCTAGCGGGGGCCACCGGGGAGCTGTTTTTT
CASSLGLAGATGELFF
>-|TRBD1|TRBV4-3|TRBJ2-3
TGCGCCAGCAGCCAGGGGGACAGATCCCGCACAGATACGCAGTATTTT
CASSQGDRSRTDTQYF
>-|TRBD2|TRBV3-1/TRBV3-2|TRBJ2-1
TGTGCCAGCAGCCCAACTAGCGGGAGTTTTAATGAGCAGTTCTTC
CASSPTSGSFNEQFF
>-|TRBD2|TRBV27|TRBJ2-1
TGTGCCAGCAGCCCTTATGGGACTAGCGGGATAAATGAGCAGTTCTTC
CASSPYGTSGINEQFF
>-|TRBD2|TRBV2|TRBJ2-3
TGTGCCAGCAGGAGACTAGCGGGAGACCCAGATACGCAGTATTTT
CASRRLAGDPDTQYF
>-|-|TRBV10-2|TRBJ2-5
TGCGCCAGCAGTGAGTCGGCGGGGACGGCGGAGACCCAGTACTTC
CASSESAGTAETQYF
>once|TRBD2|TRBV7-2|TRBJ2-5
TGTGCCAGCAGCTTAGGGCTAGCGGGGGGGCCCAGCCAAGAGACCCAGTACTTC
CASSLGLAGGPSQETQYF
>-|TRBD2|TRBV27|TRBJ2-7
TGTGCCAGCAGTTTGGCGGGGGGGCTAACCTACGAGCAGTACTTC
CASSLAGGLTYEQYF
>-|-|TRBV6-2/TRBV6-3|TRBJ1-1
TGTGCCAGCAGCAACTCTCGAGGAACTGAAGCTTTCTTT
CASSNSRGTEAFF
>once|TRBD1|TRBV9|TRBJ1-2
TGTGCCAGCAGCGTAGCAGGGACAGGGAGACATGGCTACACCTTC
CASSVAGTGRHGYTF
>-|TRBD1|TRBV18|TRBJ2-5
TGTGCCAGCTCTCGAACAGGGGGTCAAGAGACCCAGTACTTC
CASSRTGGQETQYF
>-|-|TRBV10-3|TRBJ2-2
TGTGCCATCGGGCGGCAGGGTGACACCGGGGAGCTGTTTTTT
CAIGRQGDTGELFF
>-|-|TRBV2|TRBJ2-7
TGTGCCAGCAGCCAAAACAGGGCCTCCTACGAGCAGTACTTC
CASSQNRASYEQYF
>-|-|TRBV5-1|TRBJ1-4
TGCGCCAGCAGCTTGGAGGGCAGGGTGTACGAAAAACTGTTTTTT
CASSLEGRVYEKLFF
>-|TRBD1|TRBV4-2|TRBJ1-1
TGTGCCAGCACGCCGGGACAGGGAGGGATGAACACTGAAGCTTTCTTT
CASTPGQGGMNTEAFF
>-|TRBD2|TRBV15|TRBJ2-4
TGTGCCACCAGCGGGTCCCCAGGGAGGGAAAACATTCAGTACTTC
CATSGSPGRENIQYF
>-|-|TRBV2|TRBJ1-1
TGTGCCAGCAGCCTTAGACAGTTAGCCTACACTGAAGCTTTCTTT
CASSLRQLAYTEAFF
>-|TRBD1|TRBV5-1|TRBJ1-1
TGCGCCAGCAGCTTGGGACAGGGAGGCGGTGAAGCTTTCTTT
CASSLGQGGGEAFF
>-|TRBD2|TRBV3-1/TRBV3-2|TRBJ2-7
TGTGCCAGCAGCCAAGAGGGAGGGGTCGAGCAGTACTTC
CASSQEGGVEQYF